A selection of T cell receptor beta chains follows, all from one sample in a study of blood T cell repertoires in COVID-19. Method: immunoSEQ multiplex PCR; TCRdb's copy keeps in-frame clones and lacks some. The table has 150,000 to 200,000 clones, around 90% seen once. Specimen: peripheral blood. The source is a man between 40 and 49 years old with active or convalescent COVID-19. The CDR3 runs from the conserved cysteine through the conserved F or W. Fields, in order: J gene, clone size, CDR3 length, D gene, V gene, CDR3 DNA, CDR3 protein. D genes are given only for firm matches. Clone size, where shown, is once, few, many, or a class for clones that have expanded.

TRBJ2-2	.	14	.	TRBV5-1	TGCGCCAGCATCAAAGGGGAAGTTACCGGGGAGCTGTTTTTT	CASIKGEVTGELFF
TRBJ2-5	.	16	.	TRBV11-2	TGTGCCAGCAGCTTACCGGCAGGGGCAGGGGGGGAGACCCAGTACTTC	CASSLPAGAGGETQYF
TRBJ1-3	.	19	.	TRBV24-1	TGTGCCACCAGTGATGACCGGGACATTTATTGGGAGGGTGGAAACACCATATATTTT	CATSDDRDIYWEGGNTIYF
TRBJ2-2	.	15	TRBD2	TRBV9	TGTGCCAGCAGCGTTAGCGGGCTCAACACCGGGGAGCTGTTTTTT	CASSVSGLNTGELFF
TRBJ1-1	.	16	TRBD1	TRBV11-2	TGTGCCAGCAGCACCTGGGACAGGGCTGTAGGCACTGAAGCTTTCTTT	CASSTWDRAVGTEAFF
TRBJ1-2	.	12	.	TRBV29-1	TGCAGCGTTGACGCGACAGCGAATGGCTACACCTTC	CSVDATANGYTF
TRBJ1-5	few	14	.	TRBV24-1	TGTGCCATCCAAGACGGGTATAGCAATCAGCCCCAGCATTTT	CAIQDGYSNQPQHF
TRBJ1-5	.	16	.	TRBV23-1	TGCGCCAGCAGTCAACCTTCGACACTTAGCAATCAGCCCCAGCATTTT	CASSQPSTLSNQPQHF
TRBJ1-5	.	14	.	TRBV7-2	TGTGCCAGCAGCCCATCCGTGCGAGATCAGCCCCAGCATTTT	CASSPSVRDQPQHF
TRBJ2-1	.	16	TRBD2	TRBV9	TGTGCCAGCAGTGCGCCCGGCGGGGGGATCTACAATGAGCAGTTCTTC	CASSAPGGGIYNEQFF
TRBJ2-1	.	13	TRBD2	TRBV7-2	TGTGCCAGCAGCTCGGGGGGTTACAATGAGCAGTTCTTC	CASSSGGYNEQFF
TRBJ1-2	.	13	.	TRBV5-1	TGCGCCAGCAAGACCAATTCAGGGGATGGCTACACCTTC	CASKTNSGDGYTF
TRBJ1-5	.	11	.	TRBV6-2/TRBV6-3	TGTGCCAGCAGTTCAGGTCAGCCCCAGCATTTT	CASSSGQPQHF
TRBJ2-2	.	16	TRBD1	TRBV11-3	TGTGCCAGCAGCTCCCCTAGGACAGGGGAGGTCGGGGAGCTGTTTTTT	CASSSPRTGEVGELFF
TRBJ1-5	.	14	.	TRBV27	TGTGCCAGCAGTCTTGCAGGGCTCAATCAGCCCCAGCATTTT	CASSLAGLNQPQHF
TRBJ1-5	.	15	.	TRBV28	TGTGCCAGCAGGATAAGGGGGGGGAAAGATCAGCCCCAGCATTTT	CASRIRGGKDQPQHF
TRBJ2-7	.	17	.	TRBV5-1	TGCGCCAGCAGCTTGGATTCCCGTCCAAGGGGCCGGTACGAGCAGTACTTC	CASSLDSRPRGRYEQYF
TRBJ1-2	.	13	TRBD1	TRBV29-1	TGCAGCGTTGAGGGGACAGGGGGCTATGGCTACACCTTC	CSVEGTGGYGYTF
TRBJ2-1	few	14	.	TRBV2	TGTGCCAGCAGTAGCTCAGGAGGCTCCAATGAGCAGTTCTTC	CASSSSGGSNEQFF
TRBJ1-6	.	15	.	TRBV7-3	TGTGCCAGCAGCCAAACCGGGGTCGCTAATTCACCCCTCCACTTT	CASSQTGVANSPLHF
TRBJ1-1	once	14	TRBD1	TRBV5-4	TGTGCCAGCAGCCGGGGGACAGGGCGCACTGAAGCTTTCTTT	CASSRGTGRTEAFF
TRBJ2-5	once	16	.	TRBV30	TGTGCCTGGAGTCCCCAGCAGACAGTAGGGAGGGAGACCCAGTACTTC	CAWSPQQTVGRETQYF
TRBJ2-2	.	15	.	TRBV5-1	TGCGCCAGCAGCCTTACAGGGCCGAACACCGGGGAGCTGTTTTTT	CASSLTGPNTGELFF
TRBJ2-1	.	16	TRBD1	TRBV27	TGTGCCAGCAGTTTAGTCGGGACAGGGGGCTACAATGAGCAGTTCTTC	CASSLVGTGGYNEQFF
TRBJ2-1	.	15	.	TRBV7-3	TGTGCCAGCAGCTTACGTCCAGGCGCCTACAATGAGCAGTTCTTC	CASSLRPGAYNEQFF
TRBJ1-6	few	15	.	TRBV3-1/TRBV3-2	TGTGCCAGCGAGAGTGGGGGCCAATATAATTCACCCCTCCACTTT	CASESGGQYNSPLHF
TRBJ2-3	.	17	TRBD1	TRBV27	TGTGCCAGCAGTTTCTCCGGGACAGGGGGCTCGGAAGATACGCAGTATTTT	CASSFSGTGGSEDTQYF
TRBJ2-1	.	12	.	TRBV12-5	TGTGCTAGTGGTTGGGCGGGAAATGAGCAGTTCTTC	CASGWAGNEQFF
TRBJ1-2	.	14	.	TRBV24-1	TGTGCCACCAGTGATTTGCTAAGGGGATATGGCTACACCTTC	CATSDLLRGYGYTF
TRBJ1-1	.	14	TRBD1	TRBV6-5	TGTGCCAGCAGAGGACAGGGTATGAACACTGAAGCTTTCTTT	CASRGQGMNTEAFF
TRBJ2-1	.	13	.	TRBV11-2	TGTGCCAGTGGGGGGGCCGGCTACAATGAGCAGTTCTTC	CASGGAGYNEQFF
TRBJ1-5	.	19	.	TRBV3-1/TRBV3-2	TGTGCCAGCAGCCAAGCCTTAAAGGCGGAGGGGAATAGCAATCAGCCCCAGCATTTT	CASSQALKAEGNSNQPQHF
TRBJ2-4	.	16	.	TRBV19	TGTGCCAGTAGTAGGAAGGGGGATGGGTCCAAAAACATTCAGTACTTC	CASSRKGDGSKNIQYF
TRBJ2-5	once	13	TRBD1	TRBV24-1	TGTGCCACCAGTGCAGGGGGCGGGGAGACCCAGTACTTC	CATSAGGGETQYF
TRBJ2-7	.	13	.	TRBV19	TGTGCCAGTAGTATTGGGCAGGGCTACGAGCAGTACTTC	CASSIGQGYEQYF
TRBJ1-4	.	15	.	TRBV4-1	TGCGCCAGCAGCCAAGACAGGGGAGGGAGTGAAAAACTGTTTTTT	CASSQDRGGSEKLFF
TRBJ2-3	.	14	.	TRBV25-1	TGTGCTACCATGGGGGCAAGGTGGGGAGATACGCAGTATTTT	CATMGARWGDTQYF
TRBJ2-7	.	14	.	TRBV19	TGTGCCAGTAGTTTTGAACCTACCTCCTACGAGCAGTACTTC	CASSFEPTSYEQYF
TRBJ1-5	.	13	TRBD1	TRBV7-8	TGTGCCAGCAGCCCGGACAGGGCTCAGCCCCAGCATTTT	CASSPDRAQPQHF
TRBJ2-3	.	14	TRBD1	TRBV27	TGTGCCAGCACCTTGGGACAGGGGGGAGATACGCAGTATTTT	CASTLGQGGDTQYF
TRBJ2-2	.	16	TRBD1	TRBV6-4	TGTGCCAGCAGTGACTCTGGGACAGATAACACCGGGGAGCTGTTTTTT	CASSDSGTDNTGELFF
TRBJ1-4	.	14	TRBD1	TRBV7-9	TGTGCCAGCAGCGTGGACAGGGCGGTTGAAAAACTGTTTTTT	CASSVDRAVEKLFF
TRBJ2-5	.	17	TRBD2	TRBV4-2	TGTGCCAGCAGCCCCGCCATAGCGGGGGGCCACAAGGCGACCCAGTACTTC	CASSPAIAGGHKATQYF
TRBJ2-7	few	16	TRBD2	TRBV4-1	TGCGCCAGCAGCCAAGATTCGGGACTAGCCTCGGGGGAGCAGTACTTC	CASSQDSGLASGEQYF
TRBJ2-7	.	14	TRBD1	TRBV11-2	TGTGCCAGCAGCTTGGAGACAGGGTTCGGCGAGCAGTACTTC	CASSLETGFGEQYF
TRBJ1-3	.	17	TRBD1	TRBV15	TGTGCCACCAGCAAGCGACAGGGTCCTACCCCAGGAAACACCATATATTTT	CATSKRQGPTPGNTIYF
TRBJ1-6	.	14	TRBD1	TRBV7-9	TGTGCCAGCAGCCCGACAGGGGGCTTTTCACCCCTCCACTTT	CASSPTGGFSPLHF
TRBJ1-1	.	13	TRBD1	TRBV5-1	TGCGCCAGCACCGGACAGGGGACCACTGAAGCTTTCTTT	CASTGQGTTEAFF
TRBJ2-2	.	16	.	TRBV7-8	TGTGCCAGCAGCCCCAGGTGGCAGACGAACACCGGGGAGCTGTTTTTT	CASSPRWQTNTGELFF